Listed here are 12 T cell receptor beta chains from one sample, sequenced in a study of early T cells in non-severe SARS-CoV-2 infection (dated by TCRdb to 2020 to 2023). Libraries were constructed by 5' RACE. Sequencing instrument: NextSeq 500. In-frame beta chains were kept once TCRdb had trimmed the public reads at Q25 with fastp and called clones with MiXCR. Rows with a matching CDR3 protein are joined into one entry that keeps the most common DNA and genes. The sample table holds fewer than 85,000 distinct CDR3 sequences, of which less than 20% were seen once. The top ten clonotypes cover 12% of the sample. The sequenced sample consisted of whole blood. These receptors originate from an adult who was a healthcare worker with PCR-confirmed SARS-CoV-2 infection or an uninfected control (not recorded which).

This clonotype turned up a few times. This sequence joins TRBV24-1 and TRBJ2-4, with 7 bases identical to TRBD2. Germline CDR1 KGHDR, CDR2 SFDVKD. This CDR3 is 15 amino acids long. V trimming: 3 bases; J trimming: 8 bases; junction bases outside the gene matches: 9. This CDR3 reads CATSDPAGRGDIQYF. The CDR3 region has the DNA TGTGCCACCAGTGATCCCGCAGGGAGGGGAGACATTCAGTACTTC.

V is TRBV27 and J is TRBJ2-7; possibly TRBD1 or TRBD2 for D (5 bases each). The CDR3 is made up of 14 amino acids. The germline V gene has CDR1 MNHEY and CDR2 SMNVEV (reference sequence). Trimming removed 4 bases from V and 6 bases from J, with 16 bases in between. In DNA, the CDR3 is TGTGCCAGCAGTTATTGGGGGTCGGGTCTCGAGCAGTACTTC. It codes for CASSYWGSGLEQYF.

This clonotype was seen more than once but under ten times. J is TRBJ2-3 and V is TRBV29-1; D might be TRBD2 (6 bases). V shed 4 bases and J shed 0 bases, with 14 bases lying between them. In germline, CDR1 is SQVTM, CDR2 ANQGSEA. This CDR3 has 15 residues. The CDR3 DNA sequence: TGCAGCGTTGGTTCTTTGGCGGGGAGCACAGATACGCAGTATTTT. Amino acid sequence: CSVGSLAGSTDTQYF.

This clonotype turned up a few times. This rearrangement joins TRBV11-2 to TRBJ2-7; 7 nucleotides match TRBD1. Trimming at V came to 6 bases and at J to 7 bases, leaving 9 bases not matched to a gene. Germline CDR1 SGHAT, CDR2 FQNNGV. The CDR3 length is 13 residues. CDR3 sequence (DNA): TGTGCCAGCAGACTACAGGGGTCAGGGGAGCAGTACTTC. As protein: CASRLQGSGEQYF.

This clonotype was picked up many times. V and J are TRBV6-2 or TRBV6-3 and TRBJ2-7; TRBD1 matches at 7 bases. V gave up 4 bases and J gave up 0 bases; unmatched junction bases: 3. CDR1 MNHEY and CDR2 SVGEGT come from the germline V gene. This CDR3 has 14 amino acids. The DNA for the CDR3 is TGTGCCAGCAGTTCGGGACAGAGCTCCTACGAGCAGTACTTC. This codes for CASSSGQSSYEQYF.

This clonotype was seen a handful of times. The chain combines TRBV5-1 with TRBJ1-5; D is unresolved. This CDR3 is 14 amino acids long. Trimming stripped 0 bases from V and 5 bases from J, with 9 bases between. In germline, CDR1 is SGHRS, CDR2 YFSETQ. The CDR3 loop is CASSLGAWDQPQHF. The CDR3, as DNA: TGCGCCAGCAGCTTGGGGGCATGGGATCAGCCCCAGCATTTT.

This clonotype turned up a few times. The rearrangement uses TRBV4-3 and TRBJ1-3; D gene ambiguous. This CDR3 region has 14 residues. Germline V gene lookup returns CDR1 LGHNA and CDR2 YSLEER. The germline V and J ends were trimmed by 0 bases and 4 bases, with 7 bases remaining between them. In nucleotides, the CDR3 is TGCGCCAGCAGCCAAGAGGGAGCGGGAAACACCATATATTTT. Translating gives CASSQEGAGNTIYF.

At least ten counts were recorded for this clonotype. V and J are TRBV29-1 and TRBJ1-3; no clear D gene. The germline CDR1 and CDR2 sequences are SQVTM and ANQGSEA. Between the trimmed V and J ends, which lost 3 bases and 3 bases, there was a span of 6 bases. This CDR3 is built from 12 residues. The CDR3 bases are TGCAGCGTTGATTTAGATGGAAACACCATATATTTT. Translating it yields CSVDLDGNTIYF.

V gene TRBV11-2 combines with J gene TRBJ2-3; D gene uncertain. The CDR3 is 13 amino acids. The V gene's germline CDR1 is SGHAT and CDR2 FQNNGV. V lost 5 bases and J lost 3, with 9 bases in between. For the CDR3, the DNA is TGTGCCAGCAGCACCCCAGCGACAGATACGCAGTATTTT. Amino acid sequence: CASSTPATDTQYF.

The rearrangement links TRBV6-4 to TRBJ1-1; no firm D call. CDR1 is MRHNA, CDR2 SNTAGT, per germline. CDR3 length: 13 residues. Trimming removed 3 bases from V and 5 bases from J, with 10 bases in between. The CDR3 region is CASSESFHTEAFF. CDR3 sequence (DNA): TGTGCCAGCAGTGAGAGTTTCCATACTGAAGCTTTCTTT.

The J gene is TRBJ2-7, the V gene TRBV10-1; D unclear. Germline V gives CDR1 WNHNN, CDR2 SYGVQD (reference sequence). There are 13 residues in the CDR3. V shed 0 bases and J shed 5 bases, with 8 bases lying between them. The CDR3 DNA is TGCGCCAGCAGTGAGTCGAAGCACCACGAGCAGTACTTC. Translation: CASSESKHHEQYF.

A remark on this clonotype: This CDR3 fails to terminate in the conserved phenylalanine or tryptophan, so it likely reflects a read error. The chain couples TRBV6-6 to TRBJ1-1; possibly TRBD1 for D (5 bases). V lost 5 bases and J 1 base, leaving 17 bases between the germline ends. Germline V lookup: CDR1 MNHNY, CDR2 SVGAGI (reference sequence). This CDR3 has 16 amino acids. CDR3 DNA sequence: TGTGCCAGCAGTCTAACTAGACAGAGCCCGAACACTGAAGCTTTCCTT. It codes for CASSLTRQSPNTEAFL.